This is a list of T cell receptor beta chains from one sample in a study of TIL therapy for anti-PD-1-resistant metastatic lung cancer. Data came from immunoSEQ multiplex PCR; TCRdb stores just in-frame clones and leaves some out. The table shows tens of thousands of clones, with roughly 85% occurring only once. The source was blood, collected at baseline. These receptors were collected from a man aged 65-85 years with non-small cell lung cancer. Both conserved end residues are part of each CDR3. A D gene is named only where the DNA matches it firmly. Only some rows state a clone size, as once, few, many or a class for expanded clones.

abundance	v_gene	d_gene	j_gene	CDR3nt	CDR3aa
NA	TRBV5-8	TRBD1	TRBJ2-1	TGTGCCAGCAGCTTGGGACAGGGTTATAACAATGAGCAGTTCTTC	CASSLGQGYNNEQFF
few	TRBV11-2	NA	TRBJ1-2	TGTGCCAGCAGCCAAGGGGACGGCCGTTCTAATGGCTACACCTTC	CASSQGDGRSNGYTF
NA	TRBV15	TRBD2	TRBJ2-3	TGTGCCACCAGCCTCGGACTAGCGGGAGGGGTAGATACGCAGTATTTT	CATSLGLAGGVDTQYF
NA	TRBV11-2	NA	TRBJ2-7	TGTGCCAGCAGCTTAGGGAGTGTGCTCTACGAGCAGTACTTC	CASSLGSVLYEQYF
once	TRBV15	NA	TRBJ1-5	TGTGCCACCAGCAGAGTCCCCACCCCGGTGGGGCAGCCCCAGCATTTT	CATSRVPTPVGQPQHF
NA	TRBV19	TRBD1	TRBJ2-5	TGTGCCAGTAGCCCCGGTCCAGGGGGCGGTGGGGAGACCCAGTACTTC	CASSPGPGGGGETQYF
once	TRBV7-9	NA	TRBJ2-5	TGTGCCAGCAGCTTAAGGGGACGAGAGACCCAGTACTTC	CASSLRGRETQYF
few	TRBV28	NA	TRBJ2-2	TGTGCCAGCACCGCCCTGGGGGGCGGCGGGGAGCTGTTTTTT	CASTALGGGGELFF
NA	TRBV19	NA	TRBJ2-1	TGTGCCAGCACAGGTGTCCAGGGTTACAATGAGCAGTTCTTC	CASTGVQGYNEQFF
many	TRBV27	NA	TRBJ1-1	TGTGCCAGCAGGGGGAACAGGCTGGCAGCTTTCTTT	CASRGNRLAAFF
NA	TRBV27	TRBD1	TRBJ1-5	TGTGCCAGCAGACACCCTGGACAGGGATCGAAGTATGGCAATCAGCCCCAGCATTTT	CASRHPGQGSKYGNQPQHF
NA	TRBV10-2	NA	TRBJ2-1	TGCGCCAGCAGTCGCTCTAGCTACAATGAGCAGTTCTTC	CASSRSSYNEQFF
NA	TRBV29-1	TRBD1	TRBJ1-3	TGCAGCGCTACGACAGGGCATTCTGGAAACACCATATATTTT	CSATTGHSGNTIYF
NA	TRBV28	NA	TRBJ2-1	TGTGCCAGCAGTACCCCCACCGGTGGAGTGTTCTTC	CASSTPTGGVFF
NA	TRBV7-9	TRBD1	TRBJ1-1	TGTGCCAGCAGCTTAGTGACAGGGGGCTTCCGAAACACTGAAGCTTTCTTT	CASSLVTGGFRNTEAFF
few	TRBV7-2	TRBD1	TRBJ1-6	TGTGCCAGCAGCCCCCGGACAGGGGATTTGTATAATTCACCCCTCCACTTT	CASSPRTGDLYNSPLHF
NA	TRBV4-1	TRBD2	TRBJ2-7	TGCGCCAGCAGCCAATTTAGCGGGGGCTACGAGCAGTACTTC	CASSQFSGGYEQYF
NA	TRBV6-6	TRBD2	TRBJ2-7	TGTGCCAGCAGCCAGGGACTAGCGGGAGTTAACGAGCAGTACTTC	CASSQGLAGVNEQYF
NA	TRBV5-6	TRBD2	TRBJ2-2	TGTGCCAGCAGCCCATTAAGGACTAGCGGGAGGACTAACACCGGGGAGCTGTTTTTT	CASSPLRTSGRTNTGELFF
NA	TRBV7-6	TRBD1	TRBJ1-3	TGTGCCAGCAGCCAGCGGACAGGGAACTCTGGAAACACCATATATTTT	CASSQRTGNSGNTIYF
once	TRBV27	NA	TRBJ2-5	TGTGCCAGCAGTTTTATGTACCAAGAGACCCAGTACTTC	CASSFMYQETQYF
NA	TRBV5-1	NA	TRBJ2-1	TGCGCCAGCAGCTTCGAGGGCCCCCACAATGAGCAGTTCTTC	CASSFEGPHNEQFF
NA	TRBV9	TRBD1	TRBJ2-7	TGTGCCAGCAGCGTCTCCGGGACAGGATGGGGGGAGCAGTACTTC	CASSVSGTGWGEQYF
NA	TRBV2	NA	TRBJ1-4	TGTGCCAGCAAGACCATTCTGGACACCACTACTGCAACTAATGAAAAACTGTTTTTT	CASKTILDTTTATNEKLFF
NA	TRBV14	NA	TRBJ2-3	TGTGCCAGCAGCCAAGAGTCCATGCGGTCAGATACGCAGTATTTT	CASSQESMRSDTQYF
NA	TRBV6-5	NA	TRBJ1-2	TGTGCCAGCAGTTACGGGCAGGGTCGAAATGGCTACACCTTC	CASSYGQGRNGYTF